The 27 T cell receptor beta chains below come from one sample, sequenced in a study of T cell repertoires in cytomegalovirus infection. TCRdb analysed the reads with MiXCR anew, one entry per CDR3 protein. Of around 71,000 distinct CDR3 sequences in the sample, roughly 20% were seen once. These receptors' targets are unknown. Sample: CD8+ T cells from cultured PBMCs, taken from culture after CMV antigen stimulation. All receptors derive from a human donor in good health (CMV status not recorded). Some clones in this sample may be carry-over from other donors' samples.

The gene calls are TRBV4-1 and TRBJ2-7, with no clear D. The V gene's germline CDR1 is MGHRA and CDR2 YSYEKL. V dropped 1 base and J dropped 0 bases, with 7 bases sitting between them. The CDR3 loop spans 14 amino acids. The DNA of the CDR3 is TGCGCCAGCAGCCAAGCTCGGACCTCCTACGAGCAGTACTTC. This gives the protein CASSQARTSYEQYF.

The rearrangement joins TRBV12-3 or TRBV12-4 to TRBJ1-5; D gene uncertain. The length of the CDR3 is 14 residues. V was clipped by 5 bases and J by 7 bases, with 15 bases between them. CDR3 sequence (DNA): TGTGCCAGCAGTCTATTAGGGTCGGGACAGCCCCAGCATTTT. Translating it yields CASSLLGSGQPQHF.

The CDR3 protein is CASSTGIAFPPTEAFF. As DNA, the CDR3 is TGTGCCAGCAGCACCGGGATAGCCTTCCCCCCCACTGAAGCTTTCTTT. The rearrangement joins TRBV6-8 to TRBJ1-1; D remains ambiguous. This CDR3 contains 16 residues. The V end was cut by 6 bases, the J end by 4 bases, with 21 bases between. Germline CDR1 reads MNHGY; CDR2 reads SAAAGT.

This clonotype was detected many times. This rearrangement joins TRBV12-3 or TRBV12-4 to TRBJ2-7; D is unresolved. There are 14 residues in the CDR3. Deletions cut 2 bases from V and 0 bases from J, with 8 bases between. DNA of the CDR3: TGTGCCAGCAGTTTATCGGTGAGCTCCTACGAGCAGTACTTC. This codes for CASSLSVSSYEQYF.

CDR3 bases: TGCGCCAGCAGCCACCCTCGGGGCTACAATGAGCAGTTCTTC. It specifies CASSHPRGYNEQFF. The rearrangement links TRBV4-1 to TRBJ2-1; maybe TRBD2 (5 bases). Germline V gene sequence: CDR1 MGHRA, CDR2 YSYEKL. V was pared by 3 bases and J by 3 bases, with 9 bases between. The CDR3 loop spans 14 amino acids.

This clonotype was seen a single time. This sequence joins TRBV4-1 and TRBJ2-3, with a tentative D call TRBD2 (6 bases). Germline CDR1 reads MGHRA; CDR2 reads YSYEKL. The CDR3 spans 15 residues. Trimming shortened V by 1 base and J by 2 bases, and 10 bases separated the two germline ends. The DNA for the CDR3 is TGCGCCAGCAGCCAAGGACTAGTGCACACAGATACGCAGTATTTT. Its translation is CASSQGLVHTDTQYF.

The rearrangement links TRBV7-2 to TRBJ2-3; 8 bases map to TRBD1. The CDR3 loop spans 16 amino acids. The germline V gene has CDR1 SGHTA and CDR2 FQGNSA. V trimming: 3 bases; J trimming: 0 bases; junction bases outside the gene matches: 5. CDR3 DNA: TGTGCCAGCAGCTTCAGGGGGCCGGGAAGCACAGATACGCAGTATTTT. Its protein is CASSFRGPGSTDTQYF.

The CDR3 DNA sequence: TGTGCCAGCAATATCGGGACTGAAGCTTTCTTT. Translation gives CASNIGTEAFF. The gene calls are TRBV6-2 or TRBV6-3 and TRBJ1-1; D not resolved. V was shortened by 7 bases and J by 5 bases, with 8 bases between the two germline ends. The germline CDR1 and CDR2 sequences are MNHEY and SVGEGT. The CDR3 totals 11 residues.

This clonotype was counted only a few times. The V call is TRBV7-3, the J call TRBJ2-2; D uncertain. The length of the CDR3 is 12 residues. Germline CDR1 reads SGHTA; CDR2 reads FQGTGA. V lost 0 bases, J lost 6 bases, and 2 bases lay in between. DNA of the CDR3: TGTGCCAGCAGCTTAACAGCCGGGGAGCTGTTTTTT. It translates to CASSLTAGELFF.

V usage is TRBV7-9 and J usage is TRBJ1-1; no definite D call. The CDR3 length is 12 residues. Germline values: CDR1 SEHNR, CDR2 FQNEAQ (reference sequence). Trimming pared 8 bases from V and 2 bases from J, leaving 9 bases between. The CDR3 loop reads CASSDDNTEAFF. CDR3 DNA: TGTGCCAGCTCAGACGATAACACTGAAGCTTTCTTT.

This clonotype was seen a handful of times. The rearrangement links TRBV27 to TRBJ1-1; D is unresolved. Trimming took off 5 bases at V and 0 bases at J, with 13 bases between the two ends. The CDR3 has 15 residues. Germline assignment: CDR1 MNHEY and CDR2 SMNVEV (reference sequence). CDR3 sequence reads: CASSPRGAMNTEAFF. CDR3 DNA: TGTGCCAGCAGTCCCCGAGGAGCTATGAACACTGAAGCTTTCTTT.

In this sample, this clonotype turned up a few times. The genes are TRBV13 and TRBJ2-2; D is unclear. CDR1 and CDR2 from the germline V gene are PRHDT and FYEKMQ (reference sequence). V was pared by 2 bases and J by 6 bases, with 4 bases between. This CDR3 has 12 residues. CDR3 residues: CASSLISGELFF. Written as DNA, the CDR3 is TGTGCCAGCAGCTTAATATCCGGGGAGCTGTTTTTT.

The gene calls are TRBV4-1 and TRBJ1-5; 7 nucleotides line up with TRBD1. The CDR3 runs to 15 residues. Per germline, CDR1 MGHRA and CDR2 YSYEKL. V was pared by 6 bases and J by 3 bases, with 8 bases of the junction left unmatched. CDR3 sequence reads: CASRPTGDNNQPQHF. In DNA form, the CDR3 reads TGCGCCAGCAGGCCAACAGGGGATAACAATCAGCCCCAGCATTTT.

The chain combines TRBV7-2 with TRBJ1-2; 7 bases map to TRBD1. Germline V gene data show CDR1 as SGHTA and CDR2 as FQGNSA. The V gene end was trimmed by 5 bases and the J gene end by 8 bases; junction bases not matched to a gene: 8. CDR3 length: 13 amino acids. The DNA for the CDR3 is TGTGCCAGCAGCACTCTCGACAGGGTCGGCTACACCTTC. As protein: CASSTLDRVGYTF.

A few counts support this clonotype. The genes are TRBV7-2 and TRBJ2-5; no clear D gene. This CDR3 has 14 amino acids. V was pared by 3 bases and J by 4 bases, with 12 bases between. In germline, CDR1 is SGHTA, CDR2 FQGNSA. This chain's CDR3 is CASSLNRAPETQYF. The CDR3 bases are TGTGCCAGCAGCTTGAATAGGGCCCCAGAGACCCAGTACTTC.

The chain joins TRBV6-2 or TRBV6-3 to TRBJ2-2; D possibly corresponds to TRBD2 (5 bases). The CDR3 sequence is 15 residues long. CDR1 MNHEY and CDR2 SVGEGT come from the germline V gene. Trimming shortened V by 6 bases and J by 4 bases, and 15 bases separated the two germline ends. The CDR3 bases are TGTGCCAGCAGCTATAGAGGGAGAGGCACCGGGGAGCTGTTTTTT. As protein: CASSYRGRGTGELFF.

The CDR3 DNA follows: TGTGCCAGTAGTACCGTGGACGGACGTGGCTACACCTTC. Protein: CASSTVDGRGYTF. The chain is built from TRBV19 and TRBJ1-2, with D unclear. The CDR3 is made up of 13 amino acids. V was clipped by 4 bases and J by 7 bases, with 13 bases between them. Germline V gene lookup returns CDR1 LNHDA and CDR2 SQIVND (reference sequence).

The sample holds a few counts of this clonotype. The V gene is TRBV28, the J gene TRBJ2-5, with D possibly matching TRBD2 (5 bases). Trimming left V 6 bases short and J 1 base short, with 12 bases between. Germline values: CDR1 MDHEN, CDR2 SYDVKM. CDR3 length: 14 amino acids. Written as DNA, the CDR3 is TGTGCCAGCAGCCACCGGGGTGTCCAAGAGACCCAGTACTTC. Amino acids: CASSHRGVQETQYF. Filled out from reference TRBV28 and TRBJ2-5, the complete variable domain reads DVKVTQSSRYLVKRTGEKVFLECVQDMDHENMFWYRQDPGLGLRLIYFSYDVKMKEKGDIPEGYSVSREKKERFSLILESASTNQTSMYLCASSHRGVQETQYFGPGTRLLVL.

This clonotype was counted a few times. V gene TRBV7-2 combines with J gene TRBJ1-2; possible D gene TRBD1, 5 bases. The germline V gene encodes CDR1 SGHTA and CDR2 FQGNSA. V lost 5 bases and J 0 bases, leaving 10 bases between the germline ends. The CDR3 covers 14 residues. This CDR3 reads CASSESGANYGYTF. The CDR3 region has the DNA TGTGCCAGCAGCGAATCGGGGGCTAACTATGGCTACACCTTC.

The chain links TRBV7-9 to TRBJ2-4; a possible D gene is TRBD1 (6 bases). V dropped 5 bases and J dropped 4 bases, with 12 bases sitting between them. The CDR3 is 14 residues long. Per germline, CDR1 SEHNR and CDR2 FQNEAQ (reference sequence). This CDR3 reads CASSQNREKNIQYF. The DNA for the CDR3 is TGTGCCAGCAGCCAAAACAGGGAGAAAAACATTCAGTACTTC.

The chain is built from TRBV5-6 and TRBJ2-1; TRBD2 might be the D (5 bases). Germline lookup yields CDR1 SGHDT and CDR2 YYEEEE. CDR3 length equals 16 residues. Trimming shortened V by 5 bases and J by 10 bases, and 25 bases separated the two germline ends. CDR3 amino acids: CASSLTNEGFLGEQFF. In DNA form, the CDR3 reads TGTGCCAGCAGTTTGACCAACGAGGGCTTCCTCGGGGAGCAGTTCTTC.

In its sample, this clonotype was seen a few times. The V and J genes are TRBV7-9 and TRBJ1-1; D is possibly TRBD1 (5 bases). Trimming took off 2 bases at V and 1 base at J, with 11 bases between the two ends. This CDR3 is built from 15 residues. Per the germline V gene, CDR1 is SEHNR and CDR2 is FQNEAQ (reference sequence). Here the CDR3 reads CASSLSDGQNTEAFF. In DNA form, the CDR3 reads TGTGCCAGCAGCTTATCGGACGGACAGAACACTGAAGCTTTCTTT. Combining the CDR3 with reference TRBV7-9 and TRBJ1-1 gives the whole variable domain DTGVSQNPRHKITKRGQNVTFRCDPISEHNRLYWYRQTLGQGPEFLTYFQNEAQLEKSRLLSDRFSAERPKGSFSTLEIQRTEQGDSAMYLCASSLSDGQNTEAFFGQGTRLTVV.

This chain joins TRBV7-6 and TRBJ2-7; 7 nucleotides match TRBD1. Per the germline V gene, CDR1 is SGHVS and CDR2 is FNYEAQ. This CDR3 region has 14 residues. With V trimmed by 5 bases and J by 2 bases, 6 bases remained unmatched. CDR3 sequence: CASSPWTGAYEQYF. In DNA, the CDR3 is TGTGCCAGCAGCCCATGGACAGGAGCCTACGAGCAGTACTTC.

The chain recombines TRBV7-9 with TRBJ1-3; D is ambiguous. This CDR3 comprises 14 residues. V was pared by 1 base and J by 0 bases, with 4 bases between. The germline V gene has CDR1 SEHNR and CDR2 FQNEAQ (reference sequence). CDR3 loop: CASSLGDSGNTIYF. The CDR3 DNA reads as TGTGCCAGCAGCTTAGGGGACTCTGGAAACACCATATATTTT.

The gene calls are TRBV7-8 and TRBJ1-2; D remains unclear. Trimming stripped 3 bases from V and 2 bases from J, with 13 bases between. There are 15 residues in the CDR3. Germline-derived CDR1 and CDR2 are SGHVS and FQNEAQ. In DNA, the CDR3 is TGTGCCAGCAGCTTTCTAGGCGTAGCAAACTATGGCTACACCTTC. It yields the protein CASSFLGVANYGYTF.

This clonotype was observed many times. This rearrangement joins TRBV6-5 to TRBJ2-1, with D maybe TRBD2 (6 bases). The CDR3 contains 15 residues. Looked up from germline, CDR1 is MNHEY and CDR2 is SVGAGI. V shed 1 base and J shed 7 bases, with 14 bases lying between them. CDR3: CASSYLGVGRNEQFF. The CDR3 DNA is TGTGCCAGCAGTTACTTGGGGGTCGGGAGAAATGAGCAGTTCTTC.

The chain couples TRBV7-2 to TRBJ1-3, with 8 positions matching TRBD1. The germline CDR1 and CDR2 sequences are SGHTA and FQGNSA. The CDR3 sequence is 19 residues long. The junction had 10 bases not matched to a gene; V was cut back by 0 bases and J by 0 bases. The CDR3 nucleotides are TGTGCCAGCAGCTTAGCGGGACAGGAAAATTCCCTCTCTGGAAACACCATATATTTT. Translating it yields CASSLAGQENSLSGNTIYF.